A selection of T cell receptor beta chains follows, all from one sample in a study of T cells after posttransplantation cyclophosphamide. Assay: immunoSEQ multiplex PCR; the TCRdb copy retains only in-frame clones and omits some. The sample yields 9,000 to 9,500 clones, 95% to 99% seen once. The sequenced sample was naive CD8+ T cells sorted from PBMCs. These receptors all come from a man in his fifties or sixties in good health, CMV-negative, and a related stem cell transplant donor. CDR3s include the opening cysteine and the closing phenylalanine or tryptophan.

TRBV9	TRBJ2-5	CASSVGRGRPGEQYF
TRBV6-1	TRBJ2-7	CASRLRDRSYEQYF
TRBV9	TRBJ2-7	CASSVEGGSYEQYF
TRBV25-1	TRBJ2-1	CASSESVEQFF
TRBV7-9	TRBJ2-7	CASSAGGLAGGSPYEQYF
TRBV6-5	TRBJ2-1	CASQRTGYNEQFF
TRBV29-1	TRBJ2-2	CSATVEGNTGELFF
TRBV5-1	TRBJ2-7	CASSLAGQGIYEQYF
TRBV9	TRBJ2-5	CASSGAGKGIETQYF
TRBV14	TRBJ1-1	CASSQRLTEAFF
TRBV2	TRBJ2-7	CASSEMDSGVSYEQYF
TRBV5-5	TRBJ2-7	CASTPTGPLDEQYF
TRBV29-1	TRBJ2-7	CSVEFGTGFDEQYF
TRBV9	TRBJ2-2	CASSPSGGTGELFF
TRBV7-3	TRBJ2-3	CASSLNVIGGYRTDTQYF
TRBV27	TRBJ2-7	CASSLARQGGSEQYF
TRBV9	TRBJ2-2	CASSPSVANTGELFF
TRBV5-4	TRBJ1-2	CASGIGRDIGYTF
TRBV7-7	TRBJ2-1	CASSPDRGPYNEQFF
TRBV9	TRBJ1-4	CASSVTGSVSTEKLFF
TRBV29-1	TRBJ2-1	CSVGARGHYNEQFF
TRBV9	TRBJ1-2	CASSSRQGYNYGYTF
TRBV7-9	TRBJ2-1	CASSSHTSGRAGSYNEQFF
TRBV19	TRBJ2-7	CASSMGSPSYEQYF
TRBV5-1	TRBJ1-5	CASSSDRGYLNQPQHF
TRBV9	TRBJ2-2	CASSFPTSGANTGELFF
TRBV13	TRBJ2-7	CASSSAEVHEQYF
TRBV6-4	TRBJ2-7	CASSDWDRPYEQYF
TRBV6-5	TRBJ2-7	CASSYQQGASYEQYF
TRBV5-8	TRBJ2-5	CASTKSETRDSETQYF
TRBV7-9	TRBJ1-5	CASSLRGDNQPQHF
TRBV6-5	TRBJ2-5	CASSSGQGEETQYF
TRBV7-2	TRBJ1-5	CASSLFGTGVLGQPQHF
TRBV6-5	TRBJ2-1	CASSSGTGNYNEQFF
TRBV27	TRBJ2-3	CASRYIAGGITDTQYF
TRBV27	TRBJ1-5	CASSLGAGARNQPQHF